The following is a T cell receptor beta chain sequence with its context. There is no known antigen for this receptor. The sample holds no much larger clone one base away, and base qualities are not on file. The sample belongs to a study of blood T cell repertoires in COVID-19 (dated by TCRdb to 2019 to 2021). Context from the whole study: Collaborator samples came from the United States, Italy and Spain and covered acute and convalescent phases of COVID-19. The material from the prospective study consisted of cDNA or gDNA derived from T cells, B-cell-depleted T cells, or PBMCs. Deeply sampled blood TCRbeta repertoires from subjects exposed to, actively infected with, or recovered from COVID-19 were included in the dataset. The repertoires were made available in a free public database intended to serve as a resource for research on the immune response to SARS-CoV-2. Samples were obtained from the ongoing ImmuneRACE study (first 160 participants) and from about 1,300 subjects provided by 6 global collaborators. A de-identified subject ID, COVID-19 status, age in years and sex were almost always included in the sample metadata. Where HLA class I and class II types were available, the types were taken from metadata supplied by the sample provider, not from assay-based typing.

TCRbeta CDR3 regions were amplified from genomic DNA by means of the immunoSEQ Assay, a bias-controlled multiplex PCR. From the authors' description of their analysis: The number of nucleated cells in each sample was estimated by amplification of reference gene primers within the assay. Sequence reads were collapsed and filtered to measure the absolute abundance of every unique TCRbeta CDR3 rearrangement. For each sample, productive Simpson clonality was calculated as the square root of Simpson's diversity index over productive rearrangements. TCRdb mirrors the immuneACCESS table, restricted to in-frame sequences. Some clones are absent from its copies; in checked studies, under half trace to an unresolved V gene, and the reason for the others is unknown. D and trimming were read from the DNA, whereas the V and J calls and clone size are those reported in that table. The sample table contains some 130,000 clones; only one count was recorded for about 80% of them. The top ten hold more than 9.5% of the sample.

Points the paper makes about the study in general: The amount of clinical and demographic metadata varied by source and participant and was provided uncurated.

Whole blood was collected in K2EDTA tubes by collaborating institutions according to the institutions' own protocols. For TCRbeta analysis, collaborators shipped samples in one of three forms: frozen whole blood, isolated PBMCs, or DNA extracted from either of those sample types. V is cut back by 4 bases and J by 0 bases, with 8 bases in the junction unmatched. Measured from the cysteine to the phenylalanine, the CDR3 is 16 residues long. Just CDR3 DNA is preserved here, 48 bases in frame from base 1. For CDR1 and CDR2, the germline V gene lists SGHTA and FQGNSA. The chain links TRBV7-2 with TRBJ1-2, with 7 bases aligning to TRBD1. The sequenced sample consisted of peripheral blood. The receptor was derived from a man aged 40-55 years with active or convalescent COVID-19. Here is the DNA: TGTGCCAGCAGCTCGGACAGGAGTAGGGCTAACTATGGCTACACCTTC. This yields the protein CASSSDRSRANYGYTF.